This TCR beta chain was recorded in a study of blood T cells in healthy people across ages. The CDR3 contains 13 residues. Germline CDR1 LNHNV, CDR2 YYDKDF (reference sequence). Deletions cut 0 bases from V and 12 bases from J, with 11 bases between. As concerns this clonotype: The antigen is unknown.

With a J-beta primer mix and a sample-barcoded 5' primer, a second PCR ran 7 to 11 cycles. Every cDNA molecule bore a tag from a template-switch adaptor containing 12 random nucleotides. TCRdb recomputed calls from the 5' RACE reads with MiXCR, one row per CDR3 protein. This sample yields 1.5 million to 2 million distinct CDR3 sequences, of which around 42% are seen a single time; 23% belongs to the top ten. Findings and limits, study-wide: Observed TCR beta diversity showed a strong correlation with the percentage of naive T cells as measured by flow cytometry.

This TCR came from a human donor in good health. V usage is TRBV15 and J usage is TRBJ2-2; no reliable D call. Input material: blood. CDR3 region: CATSRDPFRKLFF. The CDR3, as DNA: TGTGCCACCAGCAGAGACCCATTCCGGAAGCTGTTTTTT. The full variable domain, with the rest looked up from reference TRBV15 and TRBJ2-2, is DAMVIQNPRYQVTQFGKPVTLSCSQTLNHNVMYWYQQKSSQAPKLLFHYYDKDFNNEADTPDNFQSRRPNTSFCFLDIRSPGLGDTAMYLCATSRDPFRKLFFGEGSRLTVL.